The TCR beta chain under discussion was sequenced for a study of OX40 agonist ivuxolimab in advanced cancers. Study outcomes and limitations: Still undetermined is the antigen specificity of the expanded peripheral T cells.

Details on this clone: The antigen remains unidentified.

The CDR3 spans 15 residues. V was trimmed by 2 bases and J by 3 bases, leaving 13 bases between them. Germline V gene data show CDR1 as MNHNS and CDR2 as SASEGT. This table comes from immunoSEQ multiplex PCR, and its TCRdb copy is limited to in-frame clones, with some not included. The table lists roughly 34,000 clones, roughly 89% of them singletons. This specimen consisted of CD4+ or CD8+ T cells sorted from blood, obtained in a trial of the OX40 agonist ivuxolimab. The receptor comes from an adult with an advanced solid tumor such as melanoma, head and neck, liver or kidney cancer. V is TRBV6-1 and J is TRBJ1-2; D is possibly TRBD1 (6 bases). The CDR3: CASSEFRGQYYGYTF. The CDR3 DNA is TGTGCCAGCAGTGAATTCAGGGGTCAATACTATGGCTACACCTTC.